This T cell receptor (beta chain) was observed in a study of blood T cell repertoires in COVID-19. Study at large: Specimens from acute and convalescent COVID-19 originated in the United States, Italy and Spain.

CDR3 length: 15 amino acids. Germline CDR1 MDHEN, CDR2 SYDVKM. Deletions cut 4 bases from V and 5 bases from J, with 15 bases between. Source study methods: It was from reference gene primer amplification that nucleated cell counts were estimated. Generated by immunoSEQ multiplex PCR, the TCRdb table keeps only in-frame clones and is missing some. That table gives V, J and clone size, and the DNA gave D and trimming. The table lists around 160,000 clones, roughly 90% of them singletons. The clonotype was recovered from a human donor in a cohort sampled during active COVID-19. The chain is built from TRBV28 and TRBJ1-5, with unresolved D. The sequenced sample was peripheral blood. The CDR3 DNA is TGTGCCAGCAGTTCCCGGGAGGACCCACATCAGCCCCAGCATTTT. Amino acids: CASSSREDPHQPQHF.